The 24 T cell receptor beta chains listed next were all sequenced from one sample in a study of CD8+ T cells in alopecia areata. Reverse transcribed after extraction, RNA yielded cDNA as the sequencing template. Clones were read by immunoSEQ multiplex PCR, and TCRdb kept only the in-frame ones, dropping some. The sample lists fewer than 250,000 clones; approximately 61% were seen once. The sequencing used CD4+ T cells sorted from blood, collected at week 0. These receptors originate from a human donor with alopecia areata.

The chain is built from TRBV5-6 and TRBJ2-7, with 9 bases matching TRBD1. This CDR3 is built from 12 residues. J was trimmed by 9 bases and V by 4 bases; bases with no gene match: 5. The germline V gene encodes CDR1 SGHDT and CDR2 YYEEEE. As DNA, the CDR3 is TGTGCCAGCAGCGGGGACAGGGTATTGCAGTACTTC. Its translation: CASSGDRVLQYF.

V gene TRBV29-1 combines with J gene TRBJ2-2; possibly TRBD1 for D (5 bases). CDR3 length: 14 amino acids. The V end was cut by 4 bases, the J end by 0 bases, with 9 bases between. The germline V gene has CDR1 SQVTM and CDR2 ANQGSEA. CDR3 in amino acids: CSVVTGTNTGELFF. The CDR3 DNA reads as TGCAGCGTTGTAACAGGAACGAACACCGGGGAGCTGTTTTTT.

The chain combines TRBV2 with TRBJ1-1; no definite D call. Germline V gene lookup returns CDR1 SNHLY and CDR2 FYNNEI. Deletions cut 4 bases from V and 3 bases from J, with 9 bases between. The length of the CDR3 is 13 residues. The CDR3 is CASSVEGYTEAFF. The CDR3 DNA follows: TGTGCCAGCAGTGTGGAAGGGTACACTGAAGCTTTCTTT.

CDR3 in amino acids: CSVHDSLGETQYF. As DNA, the CDR3 is TGCAGCGTTCACGACAGCTTGGGAGAGACCCAGTACTTC. The genes are TRBV29-1 and TRBJ2-5, with a tentative D call TRBD1 (5 bases). The CDR3 runs 13 residues. Deletions cut 5 bases from V and 4 bases from J, with 14 bases between. CDR1 SQVTM and CDR2 ANQGSEA come from the germline V gene.

V gene TRBV30 combines with J gene TRBJ1-2; D is ambiguous. V gave up 0 bases and J gave up 8 bases, with 10 bases separating them. The CDR3 has 12 amino acids. Per the germline V gene, CDR1 is GTSNPN and CDR2 is SVGIG (reference sequence). The CDR3 region has the DNA TGTGCCTGGAGTGTAGTTGTCGGGGGCTACACCTTC. Amino acids: CAWSVVVGGYTF.

This rearrangement joins TRBV29-1 to TRBJ1-1, with 8 bases fitting TRBD1. J gave up 11 bases and V 6 bases, and 14 bases lay outside the gene matches. This CDR3 spans 13 amino acids. The germline V gene has CDR1 SQVTM and CDR2 ANQGSEA. CDR3 sequence: CSVMGQATLVAFF. The CDR3 DNA sequence: TGCAGCGTAATGGGACAGGCCACCTTGGTTGCTTTCTTT.

CDR3 region: CAWRDGGTRKGGYTF. Written as DNA, the CDR3 is TGTGCCTGGAGGGACGGCGGAACTCGGAAGGGTGGCTACACCTTC. The rearrangement links TRBV30 to TRBJ1-2; D not resolved. V was pared by 3 bases and J by 7 bases, with 21 bases between. The CDR3 has 15 residues. Per the germline V gene, CDR1 is GTSNPN and CDR2 is SVGIG (reference sequence). The variable domain in full, with the rest retrieved from reference TRBV30 and TRBJ1-2, is SQTIHQWPATLVQPVGSPLSLECTVEGTSNPNLYWYRQAAGRGLQLLFYSVGIGQISSEVPQNLSASRPQDRQFILSSKKLLLSDSGFYLCAWRDGGTRKGGYTFGSGTRLTVV.

The rearrangement uses TRBV7-2 and TRBJ1-5; 7 bases are a match to TRBD1. V lost 4 bases and J lost 5; bases outside the gene matches: 14. Germline CDR1 SGHTA, CDR2 FQGNSA. The CDR3 length is 17 residues. This CDR3 reads CASSSRPTGELHQPQHF. DNA for the CDR3: TGTGCCAGCAGCTCACGACCCACAGGGGAATTGCATCAGCCCCAGCATTTT.

V usage is TRBV7-9 and J usage is TRBJ2-3; D unclear. V was trimmed by 5 bases and J by 0 bases, leaving 12 bases between them. The CDR3 spans 15 residues. Per the germline V gene, CDR1 is SEHNR and CDR2 is FQNEAQ (reference sequence). The CDR3 DNA is TGTGCCAGCAGCCCAGCCTTCGGAAGCACAGATACGCAGTATTTT. It yields the protein CASSPAFGSTDTQYF.

This chain links TRBV2 with TRBJ2-5; no firm D call. Germline CDR1 reads SNHLY; CDR2 reads FYNNEI. CDR3 length equals 11 residues. V lost 3 bases to trimming and J lost 8 bases, with 7 bases between them. As DNA, the CDR3 is TGTGCCAGCAGTGATCTCGACACCCAGTACTTC. It codes for CASSDLDTQYF.

The V call is TRBV30, the J call TRBJ1-5; D remains unclear. In germline, CDR1 is GTSNPN, CDR2 SVGIG (reference sequence). Trimming removed 1 base from V and 0 bases from J, with 7 bases in between. CDR3 size: 14 residues. CDR3 coding DNA: TGTGCCTGGAGTGCCGGTTATAGCAATCAGCCCCAGCATTTT. Its protein is CAWSAGYSNQPQHF.

V gene TRBV9 combines with J gene TRBJ2-3, with D unclear. Germline V gives CDR1 SGDLS, CDR2 YYNGEE. Trimming cost V 3 bases and J 0 bases, with 5 bases left between them. The length of the CDR3 is 13 residues. The CDR3 DNA reads as TGTGCCAGCAGCGCACCTAGCACAGATACGCAGTATTTT. It codes for CASSAPSTDTQYF.

The chain is built from TRBV25-1 and TRBJ1-1; D call uncertain. The CDR3 runs 13 residues. Trimming pared 6 bases from V and 3 bases from J, leaving 11 bases between. CDR1 is MGHDK and CDR2 is SYGVNS in the germline V gene. Written as DNA, the CDR3 is TGTGCCAGCAGAGAGGCGACGTACACTGAAGCTTTCTTT. Residues: CASREATYTEAFF.

This clone was observed once. The V gene is TRBV10-3, the J gene TRBJ1-1; D unclear. Per the germline V gene, CDR1 is ENHRY and CDR2 is SYGVKD. The CDR3 runs 12 residues. Between the trimmed V and J ends, which lost 2 bases and 10 bases, there was a span of 11 bases. CDR3 bases: TGTGCCATCAGTGAGAAGGCGACCCCAGCTTTCTTT. Encoded protein: CAISEKATPAFF.

Comment on this clone: This CDR3 is also generated by other DNA sequences in the sample. The chain links TRBV2 to TRBJ2-3; D remains unclear. The V end was cut by 3 bases, the J end by 1 base, with 5 bases between. CDR3 length: 13 residues. Germline-derived CDR1 and CDR2 are SNHLY and FYNNEI. The DNA for the CDR3 is TGTGCCAGCAGTGACACGGGCACAGATACGCAGTATTTT. This gives the protein CASSDTGTDTQYF.

This clone has more than one count but fewer than ten. The chain is built from TRBV29-1 and TRBJ2-1; TRBD1 might be the D (6 bases). Trimming pared 7 bases from V and 9 bases from J, leaving 16 bases between. CDR1 is SQVTM and CDR2 is ANQGSEA in the germline V gene. The CDR3 length is 12 residues. The CDR3 is CSGGQGLGEQFF. CDR3 DNA: TGCAGCGGGGGCCAGGGGCTAGGTGAGCAGTTCTTC.

The genes are TRBV25-1 and TRBJ2-5; 9 nucleotides agree with TRBD1. Trimming removed 3 bases from V and 5 bases from J; junction bases left unmatched: 4. CDR1 MGHDK and CDR2 SYGVNS come from the germline V gene. The CDR3 consists of 14 residues. The CDR3 sequence is CASSDTGQGETQYF. DNA for the CDR3: TGTGCCAGCAGTGACACCGGACAGGGGGAGACCCAGTACTTC. The variable domain in full, with the rest retrieved from reference TRBV25-1 and TRBJ2-5, is EADIYQTPRYLVIGTGKKITLECSQTMGHDKMYWYQQDPGMELHLIHYSYGVNSTEKGDLSSESTVSRIRTEHFPLTLESARPSHTSQYLCASSDTGQGETQYFGPGTRLLVL.

This chain joins TRBV30 and TRBJ2-3; no clear D. The V gene lost 3 bases and the J gene lost 7 bases, with 8 bases spanning the gap. This CDR3 is built from 11 residues. CDR1 GTSNPN and CDR2 SVGIG come from the germline V gene (reference sequence). The CDR3: CAWRTGYTQYF. CDR3 coding DNA: TGTGCCTGGAGAACCGGTTATACGCAGTATTTT. The whole variable domain, remainder taken from reference TRBV30 and TRBJ2-3, is SQTIHQWPATLVQPVGSPLSLECTVEGTSNPNLYWYRQAAGRGLQLLFYSVGIGQISSEVPQNLSASRPQDRQFILSSKKLLLSDSGFYLCAWRTGYTQYFGPGTRLTVL.

V usage is TRBV28 and J usage is TRBJ1-5; TRBD1 matches 9 bases. The CDR3 spans 17 residues. The germline gives CDR1 MDHEN, CDR2 SYDVKM. With 2 bases clipped from V and 4 bases from J, the junction kept 9 bases outside the gene matches. The CDR3 loop is CASSLAWGTGSNQPQHF. CDR3 nucleotides: TGTGCCAGCAGTTTAGCGTGGGGGACAGGGTCGAATCAGCCCCAGCATTTT.

The rearrangement joins TRBV30 to TRBJ2-3, with 12 bases aligning to TRBD1. The V and J ends lost 3 bases and 5 bases, in that order; junction bases with no gene match: 6. The CDR3 is made up of 15 amino acids. Per germline, CDR1 GTSNPN and CDR2 SVGIG (reference sequence). In DNA form, the CDR3 reads TGTGCCTGGAGGACGGGACAGGGGGCGGGAGATACGCAGTATTTT. It codes for CAWRTGQGAGDTQYF.

This clone was counted a few times. The chain joins TRBV11-2 to TRBJ2-1; 13 bases map to TRBD2. Losses at the gene ends were 1 base for V and 5 bases for J; bases not matched to a gene: 2. This CDR3 has 16 residues. The germline gives CDR1 SGHAT, CDR2 FQNNGV. CDR3 in amino acids: CASSLVTSGGNNEQFF. Written as DNA, the CDR3 is TGTGCCAGCAGCTTAGTGACTAGCGGGGGGAACAATGAGCAGTTCTTC.

This chain connects TRBV2 to TRBJ2-3; no reliable D call. The CDR3 consists of 10 residues. V was pared by 10 bases and J by 2 bases, with 4 bases between. Germline CDR1 SNHLY, CDR2 FYNNEI. DNA for the CDR3: TGTGCCATACTCACAGATACGCAGTATTTT. This translates into CAILTDTQYF.

This clone has more than one count but fewer than ten. Additional DNA sequences in this sample encode the identical CDR3. The chain links TRBV29-1 to TRBJ1-1, with 8 bases fitting TRBD1. Germline V CDR1 and CDR2: SQVTM, ANQGSEA. The CDR3 is 13 amino acids. After removal of 6 bases from V and 0 bases from J, the junction contained 3 bases not matched to a gene. The CDR3 is CSVRTGLNTEAFF. DNA for the CDR3: TGCAGCGTACGGACAGGGCTGAACACTGAAGCTTTCTTT.

The V and J genes are TRBV7-9 and TRBJ2-7; 11 bases match TRBD2. In germline, CDR1 is SEHNR, CDR2 FQNEAQ (reference sequence). The CDR3 is 13 amino acids. The V segment lost 3 bases and the J segment 12 bases; nucleotides outside the gene matches: 7. DNA for the CDR3: TGTGCCAGCAGCTTGGATAGCGGGAGGGCCGGGTACTTC. It encodes CASSLDSGRAGYF.